This TCR beta chain was sequenced during a study of shared clonotypes between healthy human individuals. The assay was immunoSEQ multiplex PCR, and TCRdb's table has in-frame clones only and misses some. Counted here are around 1,900,000 clones, just over 90% occurring once; the ten biggest clones make up approximately 1.6%. Trimming took off 4 bases at V and 6 bases at J, with 12 bases between the two ends. The CDR3 runs to 14 residues. Germline values: CDR1 MDHEN, CDR2 SYDVKM. Cells designated naive CD8 were CD45RO-negative and were positively selected for CCR7, with terminally differentiated effector memory CD45RA+ cells excluded.

The sample consisted of naive CD8+ T cells from PBMCs. This chain links TRBV28 with TRBJ2-2; no clear D gene. The sequence was collected from a man aged 18 to 29 in good health. Some clones in this sample may be carry-over from other donors' samples. The CDR3 here is CASSSYSEPGELFF. CDR3 in DNA: TGTGCCAGCAGTTCCTACAGCGAACCCGGGGAGCTGTTTTTT.